These 11 T cell receptor beta chains originate from one sample sequenced in a study of T cells after yellow fever vaccination. Each CDR3 protein is one row after TCRdb ran MiXCR on the 5' RACE reads. Found here are 25,000 to 35,000 distinct CDR3 sequences, 4.4% of them singletons; the top ten hold around half. Here the sequenced sample was CD8+ T cells sorted from PBMCs, taken 5 days after the yellow fever booster vaccination. Receptors originate from a man between 25 and 39 years old who received the YFV17D yellow fever vaccine.

The chain links TRBV4-2 to TRBJ1-5; a weak D match, TRBD1 (5 bases). Germline V gene sequence: CDR1 LGHNA, CDR2 YNFKEQ. The CDR3 totals 18 residues. V lost 1 base to trimming and J lost 4 bases, with 20 bases between them. CDR3 loop: CASSQVLQGLGENQPQHF. CDR3 DNA sequence: TGTGCCAGCAGCCAAGTCCTGCAGGGCCTGGGGGAGAATCAGCCCCAGCATTTT.

This clonotype was counted at least ten times. V and J are TRBV29-1 and TRBJ2-7; 7 nucleotides agree with TRBD2. Trimming cost V 6 bases and J 6 bases; bases outside gene matches: 11. The CDR3 spans 13 residues. Per the germline V gene, CDR1 is SQVTM and CDR2 is ANQGSEA. The CDR3 DNA follows: TGCAGCGTCCTCGGACTAGTGGGACGCGAGCAGTACTTC. This encodes CSVLGLVGREQYF.

This clonotype was counted many times. The chain joins TRBV12-3 or TRBV12-4 to TRBJ2-3; 13 bases agree with TRBD2. V shed 7 bases and J 6 bases; nucleotides not matched to a gene: 16. The CDR3 totals 18 residues. CDR3 region: CASIFSGLAGEAGDTQYF. In DNA form, the CDR3 reads TGTGCCAGCATTTTTTCTGGACTAGCGGGAGAGGCGGGGGATACGCAGTATTTT.

This clonotype appeared many times. The chain recombines TRBV29-1 with TRBJ2-2; D ambiguous. CDR1 is SQVTM and CDR2 is ANQGSEA in the germline V gene. The CDR3 has 13 residues. Trimming removed 1 base from V and 5 bases from J, with 8 bases in between. CDR3 protein: CSVEGRGTGELFF. The DNA for the CDR3 is TGCAGCGTTGAAGGCCGTGGGACCGGGGAGCTGTTTTTT.

This clonotype was observed many times. The chain recombines TRBV20-1 with TRBJ2-2, with TRBD2 matching over 11 bases. CDR3 size: 16 residues. Germline V lookup: CDR1 DFQATT, CDR2 SNEGSKA (reference sequence). The V gene end was trimmed by 3 bases and the J gene end by 3 bases; junction bases not matched to a gene: 6. CDR3 sequence: CSARQLAGAYTGELFF. Here the CDR3 DNA reads TGCAGTGCTAGGCAACTAGCGGGAGCCTACACCGGGGAGCTGTTTTTT.

Many counts were recorded for this clonotype. V usage is TRBV4-3 and J usage is TRBJ2-7, with 7 nucleotides matching TRBD2. The CDR3 spans 14 residues. Unmatched junction bases numbered 3, after V lost 1 base and J lost 3 bases. Germline V gene lookup returns CDR1 LGHNA and CDR2 YSLEER. The CDR3 here is CASSQGEGRYEQYF. DNA for the CDR3: TGCGCCAGCAGCCAAGGGGAGGGACGCTACGAGCAGTACTTC.

This clonotype was found many times. J is TRBJ2-7 and V is TRBV5-1; maybe TRBD1 (5 bases). The CDR3 is 14 amino acids. Germline CDR1 is SGHRS and CDR2 is YFSETQ. Trimming cost V 4 bases and J 4 bases, with 15 bases left between them. The CDR3 DNA sequence: TGCGCCAGCAGCCGCTACCTTGACAGTTACGAGCAGTACTTC. Its protein product is CASSRYLDSYEQYF.

At least ten counts were recorded for this clonotype. The J gene is TRBJ2-5, the V gene TRBV7-2, with 9 bases matching TRBD2. Germline CDR1 is SGHTA and CDR2 is FQGNSA. J lost 1 base, V lost 3 bases, and 3 bases had no gene match. This CDR3 is built from 15 residues. As DNA, the CDR3 is TGTGCCAGCAGCTTCATAGCGGGAGTCCAAGAGACCCAGTACTTC. It codes for CASSFIAGVQETQYF.

This clonotype was seen many times. The chain couples TRBV6-5 to TRBJ2-5, with a possible D match to TRBD2 (6 bases). V gave up 0 bases and J gave up 4 bases, with 9 bases separating them. The CDR3 runs to 14 residues. CDR1 MNHEY and CDR2 SVGAGI come from the germline V gene. The DNA for the CDR3 is TGTGCCAGCAGTTACTCGGGCGGGGCAGAGACCCAGTACTTC. Residues: CASSYSGGAETQYF.

The sample holds many counts of this clonotype. The chain employs TRBV5-6 and TRBJ2-7; possibly TRBD2 for D (5 bases). Germline-derived CDR1 and CDR2 are SGHDT and YYEEEE. The V gene lost 4 bases and the J gene lost 2 bases, with 13 bases spanning the gap. The CDR3 is 14 amino acids. The DNA for the CDR3 is TGTGCCAGCAGCCTAAGGGAGCGACCCTACGAGCAGTACTTC. The encoded protein is CASSLRERPYEQYF.

This clonotype was seen at least ten times. This chain joins TRBV3-1 and TRBJ2-7, with 9 nucleotides matching TRBD1. There are 13 residues in the CDR3. Germline CDR1 is LGHDT and CDR2 is YNNKEL (reference sequence). V trimming: 5 bases; J trimming: 6 bases; junction bases outside the gene matches: 5. The DNA of the CDR3 is TGTGCCAGCAGCTGGACAGGGGCCGTCGAGCAGTACTTC. It specifies CASSWTGAVEQYF.